These T cell receptor beta chains were read from a single sample in a study of blood T cell repertoires in COVID-19. TCRdb's table, derived via immunoSEQ multiplex PCR, lists solely in-frame clones and lacks some. The sample records about 230,000 clones, over 75% being singletons. The specimen was peripheral blood. These receptors all come from a man aged 45 to 65 with COVID-19, enrolled during active disease. CDR3s include the opening cysteine and the closing phenylalanine or tryptophan. D genes are given only for firm matches. Not every row has a clone size; where given, it reads once, few, many or a size class.

TRBJ2-7 . TRBV3-1/TRBV3-2 . CASSQTREQYF TGTGCCAGCAGTCAAACGAGGGAGCAGTACTTC
TRBJ2-7 . TRBV10-3 . CATSGTGTGLAEKPYEQYF TGTGCCACCTCCGGGACAGGGACTGGACTAGCGGAAAAGCCCTACGAGCAGTACTTC
TRBJ2-3 TRBD2 TRBV5-1 . CASSPGLAGGADTQYF TGCGCCAGCAGCCCGGGACTAGCGGGAGGGGCTGATACGCAGTATTTT
TRBJ1-2 TRBD1 TRBV6-5 few CASRQGNYGYTF TGTGCCAGCAGACAGGGGAACTATGGCTACACCTTC
TRBJ1-2 . TRBV6-1 . CASSEPGEGDGYTF TGTGCCAGCAGTGAACCGGGGGAGGGGGATGGCTACACCTTC
TRBJ1-4 . TRBV18 once CASSPLGVSTNEKLFF TGTGCCAGCTCACCACTCGGGGTGTCTACTAATGAAAAACTGTTTTTT
TRBJ1-5 TRBD1 TRBV10-1 . CAGIIRDSGNQPQHF TGCGCCGGCATTATCCGGGACAGCGGCAATCAGCCCCAGCATTTT
TRBJ2-7 . TRBV6-5 . CASRGTVTYEQYF TGTGCCAGCAGGGGCACAGTAACGTACGAGCAGTACTTC
TRBJ2-7 TRBD2 TRBV3-1/TRBV3-2 . CASSQAAVIAGGRPYEQYF TGTGCCAGCAGCCAAGCGGCGGTTATAGCGGGAGGGCGCCCCTACGAGCAGTACTTC
TRBJ1-1 . TRBV9 few CASSPRPTVNTEAFF TGTGCCAGCAGCCCCCGCCCGACAGTGAACACTGAAGCTTTCTTT
TRBJ1-2 . TRBV4-2 . CASSQQGSGSGYTF TGTGCCAGCAGCCAACAGGGGAGTGGGAGTGGCTACACCTTC
TRBJ2-6 TRBD2 TRBV4-3 . CASSQDAGGLAGAGANVLTF TGCGCCAGCAGCCAAGATGCAGGAGGACTAGCGGGGGCTGGGGCCAACGTCCTGACTTTC
TRBJ1-5 . TRBV2 . CASLKETDQPQHF TGTGCCAGTCTTAAGGAGACTGATCAGCCCCAGCATTTT
TRBJ1-2 TRBD1 TRBV7-6 . CASSMGTGDANYGYTF TGTGCCAGCAGCATGGGGACAGGGGACGCTAACTATGGCTACACCTTC
TRBJ1-1 . TRBV11-1 . CASSQYIHQNTEAFF TGTGCCAGCAGCCAGTACATCCATCAGAACACTGAAGCTTTCTTT
TRBJ1-6 TRBD1 TRBV7-9 . CASSDRQGEGSPLHF TGTGCCAGCAGCGACAGACAGGGAGAGGGTTCACCCCTCCACTTT
TRBJ1-2 . TRBV15 . CATSRERRQVLNYGYTF TGTGCCACCAGCAGAGAACGGAGGCAGGTCCTTAACTATGGCTACACCTTC
TRBJ2-5 TRBD1 TRBV7-2 few CASSPGQGQETQYF TGTGCCAGCAGCCCTGGACAGGGGCAAGAGACCCAGTACTTC
TRBJ2-7 TRBD2 TRBV7-9 few CASSLREGRTYEQYF TGTGCCAGCAGCTTAAGGGAGGGGAGGACCTACGAGCAGTACTTC
TRBJ2-7 . TRBV6-5 . CASSYSRGGGLEQYF TGTGCCAGCAGTTACTCGAGGGGGGGAGGGCTCGAGCAGTACTTC
TRBJ2-1 TRBD1 TRBV27 . CASMVRQGAPSEQFF TGTGCCAGCATGGTCCGACAGGGGGCGCCGTCTGAGCAGTTCTTC
TRBJ2-7 . TRBV20-1 . CSAQGTYEQYF TGCAGTGCCCAGGGGACCTACGAGCAGTACTTC
TRBJ2-5 . TRBV18 . CASSPPRGGVAAQETQYF TGTGCCAGCTCACCTCCACGGGGAGGAGTAGCGGCCCAAGAGACCCAGTACTTC
TRBJ2-1 TRBD2 TRBV29-1 . CSAQREISYNEQFF TGCAGCGCCCAGCGGGAGATTTCCTACAATGAGCAGTTCTTC
TRBJ2-3 . TRBV5-8 . CASSLVVAATTDTQYF TGTGCCAGCAGCTTGGTCGTTGCCGCTACCACAGATACGCAGTATTTT
TRBJ2-7 . TRBV4-3 . CASSQDSGYEQYF TGCGCCAGCAGCCAAGATTCGGGTTACGAGCAGTACTTC
TRBJ2-2 TRBD1 TRBV30 . CAWSVGQGANYGGELFF TGTGCCTGGAGTGTCGGACAGGGGGCAAATTATGGCGGGGAGCTGTTTTTT
TRBJ1-1 . TRBV19 . CASSIIGGTEAFF TGTGCCAGTAGTATAATCGGGGGCACTGAAGCTTTCTTT
TRBJ2-7 TRBD2 TRBV6-6 . CASSSGGSSYEQYF TGTGCCAGCAGTTCCGGGGGGAGCTCCTACGAGCAGTACTTC
TRBJ2-3 TRBD2 TRBV15 . CATSRDSGGTDTQYF TGTGCCACCAGCAGAGATAGCGGGGGGACAGATACGCAGTATTTT
TRBJ2-1 . TRBV27 . CASSLNRDWGIHEQFF TGTGCCAGCAGTTTAAATCGGGACTGGGGGATCCATGAGCAGTTCTTC
TRBJ1-5 . TRBV6-5 . CASTPWTDNQPQHF TGTGCCAGCACCCCCTGGACAGATAATCAGCCCCAGCATTTT
TRBJ1-1 . TRBV7-2 . CASSLARGGGTEAFF TGTGCCAGCAGCTTAGCGCGCGGGGGAGGGACTGAAGCTTTCTTT
TRBJ1-6 TRBD1 TRBV19 . CASSTGQGPHIANSPLHF TGTGCCAGTAGTACGGGACAGGGGCCCCATATTGCGAATTCACCCCTCCACTTT
TRBJ2-7 TRBD2 TRBV29-1 . CSVIAGYSYEQYF TGCAGCGTTATAGCGGGGTACTCCTACGAGCAGTACTTC
TRBJ2-7 . TRBV2 . CASSGSTDTSYEQYF TGTGCCAGCAGTGGCTCTACGGACACCTCCTACGAGCAGTACTTC
TRBJ1-3 . TRBV2 . CASSESRNTIYF TGTGCCAGCAGTGAATCTAGAAACACCATATATTTT
TRBJ2-3 . TRBV6-2/TRBV6-3 . CASSYGFISSADTQYF TGTGCCAGCAGTTACGGTTTCATCAGTAGCGCAGATACGCAGTATTTT
TRBJ1-2 . TRBV19 . CASSIGPYYGYTF TGTGCCAGTAGTATAGGTCCCTACTATGGCTACACCTTC
TRBJ1-5 . TRBV7-8 few CASSPPVSVLANSQPQHF TGTGCCAGCAGCCCCCCCGTATCCGTACTCGCGAATAGTCAGCCCCAGCATTTT
TRBJ2-2 . TRBV6-5 . CASSYSWTSNTGELFF TGTGCCAGCAGTTACTCGTGGACATCGAACACCGGGGAGCTGTTTTTT
TRBJ2-5 TRBD1 TRBV11-2 . CASRGGGETQYF TGTGCCAGCAGAGGGGGCGGGGAGACCCAGTACTTC
TRBJ1-5 . TRBV30 . CAWRGAGGLYSNQPQHF TGTGCCTGGAGGGGAGCGGGGGGACTTTATAGCAATCAGCCCCAGCATTTT
TRBJ2-1 TRBD2 TRBV7-7 . CASSLVVSGPYNEQFF TGTGCTAGCAGCTTAGTTGTTAGCGGGCCCTACAATGAGCAGTTCTTC
TRBJ1-4 . TRBV6-1 . CASSEGGPTEKLFF TGTGCCAGCAGTGAAGGGGGGCCAACCGAAAAACTGTTTTTT
TRBJ2-5 . TRBV9 . CASSPGDNQETQYF TGTGCCAGCAGCCCCGGGGACAACCAAGAGACCCAGTACTTC
TRBJ2-3 . TRBV7-3 . CASSLRQGTDTQYF TGTGCCAGCAGCTTAAGGCAGGGCACAGATACGCAGTATTTT
TRBJ1-6 . TRBV6-5 . CASSVGQNNSPLHF TGTGCCAGCAGCGTCGGACAAAATAATTCACCCCTCCACTTT
TRBJ2-7 TRBD1 TRBV28 . CASSPLGTGVYEQYF TGTGCCAGCAGTCCCCTTGGGACAGGGGTCTACGAGCAGTACTTC
TRBJ2-7 . TRBV19 . CASSLARDKPYEQYF TGTGCCAGTAGTCTCGCCCGGGACAAGCCCTACGAGCAGTACTTC
TRBJ1-2 . TRBV10-3 . CANAEEGRNYGYTF TGTGCCAACGCGGAGGAGGGGCGTAACTATGGCTACACCTTC
TRBJ1-6 TRBD1 TRBV29-1 few CSVGIPGQGSSYNSPLHF TGCAGCGTTGGGATCCCGGGACAGGGGAGCTCCTATAATTCACCCCTCCACTTT
TRBJ1-1 . TRBV5-1 . CASSLYGGAEAFF TGCGCCAGCAGCTTGTATGGGGGGGCGGAAGCTTTCTTT